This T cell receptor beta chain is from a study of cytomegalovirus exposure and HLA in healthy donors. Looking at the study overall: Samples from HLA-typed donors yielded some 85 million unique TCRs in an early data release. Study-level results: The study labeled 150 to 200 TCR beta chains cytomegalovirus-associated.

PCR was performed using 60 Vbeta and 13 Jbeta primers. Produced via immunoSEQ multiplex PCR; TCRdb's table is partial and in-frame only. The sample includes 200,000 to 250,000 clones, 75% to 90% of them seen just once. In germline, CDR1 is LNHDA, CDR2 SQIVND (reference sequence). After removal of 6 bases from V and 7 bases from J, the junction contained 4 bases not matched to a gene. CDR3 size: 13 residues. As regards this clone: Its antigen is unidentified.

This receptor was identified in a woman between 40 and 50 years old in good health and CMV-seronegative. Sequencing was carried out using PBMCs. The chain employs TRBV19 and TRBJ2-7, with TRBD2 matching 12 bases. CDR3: CASSGLAGLEQYF. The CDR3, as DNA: TGTGCCAGTAGCGGACTAGCGGGGTTGGAGCAGTACTTC.